This paragraph covers one T cell receptor beta chain sequence. No antigen is known for it. This record comes from a study of T cells after yellow fever vaccination. Whole-study findings and limits: By day 5 rather than day 15, the secondary response had peaked, though it was weaker. Clones from primary vaccination mostly reappeared after the booster (roughly 97% CD4, under 90% CD8).

This CDR3 has 14 residues. V dropped 6 bases and J dropped 5 bases, with 16 bases sitting between them. CDR1 is DFQATT, CDR2 SNEGSKA, per germline (reference sequence). Production of TCR cDNA was by 5'RACE template switching, which also added a universal primer site and UMIs. Each CDR3 protein gets one entry after TCRdb re-called the 5' RACE reads with MiXCR. The data contain 280,000 or so distinct CDR3 sequences, 7.5% to 9.5% of them singletons. Sequences were derived from CD4+ T cells sorted from PBMCs, sampled 5 days after the yellow fever booster vaccination. This TCR was sampled from a man in his late teens or twenties who received the YFV17D yellow fever vaccine. The chain recombines TRBV20-1 with TRBJ2-2; D may be TRBD1 (6 bases). The CDR3 sequence is CSATQGSGTGELFF. The CDR3 region has the DNA TGCAGTGCGACCCAGGGGTCTGGGACCGGGGAGCTGTTTTTT.